Each of the 10 T cell receptor beta chains below was sequenced from the same sample in a study of graft-versus-host responses after intestinal transplantation. The antigens for these receptors are not known. Assay: immunoSEQ multiplex PCR; the TCRdb copy retains only in-frame clones and omits some. Of over 100,000 clones in the sample, 85% to 95% are singletons; the top ten hold around 1.2%. Sequenced material: unstimulated CD8+ T cells sorted from spleen or lymph node cells, taken before transplant. The receptor set was obtained from a human donor who was the organ donor for an intestinal transplant.

The chain combines TRBV27 with TRBJ2-1; 7 bases align to TRBD2. Germline V CDR1 and CDR2: MNHEY, SMNVEV (reference sequence). Trimming at V came to 5 bases and at J to 7 bases, leaving 17 bases not matched to a gene. The CDR3 loop spans 17 amino acids. CDR3 DNA sequence: TGTGCCAGCAGTCCAAACCCTGGACGGGAGGTGTTGAATGAGCAGTTCTTC. Its translation: CASSPNPGREVLNEQFF.

The rearrangement links TRBV2 to TRBJ2-1; 14 nucleotides agree with TRBD2. Germline V CDR1 and CDR2: SNHLY, FYNNEI. V shed 8 bases and J 0 bases; nucleotides not matched to a gene: 9. The CDR3 totals 18 residues. The CDR3 region is CASEGLAGADSSYNEQFF. CDR3 coding DNA: TGTGCCAGCGAGGGACTAGCGGGGGCAGACAGCTCCTACAATGAGCAGTTCTTC.

The chain recombines TRBV29-1 with TRBJ2-3, with a tentative D call TRBD1 (5 bases). The CDR3 covers 11 residues. CDR1 and CDR2 from the germline V gene are SQVTM and ANQGSEA. The V end was cut by 2 bases, the J end by 6 bases, with 6 bases between. CDR3 sequence: CSVEKGDTQYF. The CDR3, as DNA: TGCAGCGTTGAAAAGGGGGATACGCAGTATTTT.

The V gene is TRBV21-1, the J gene TRBJ1-2; the tabulated D call, TRBD1, remains unverified against the DNA. TRBV21-1 is labeled a pseudogene. The CDR3 spans 13 residues. The CDR3 loop is CASSKQGDYGYTF. DNA of the CDR3: TGTGCCAGCAGCAAACAGGGGGACTATGGCTACACCTTC.

This chain uses TRBV15 with TRBJ2-3, with a possible D match to TRBD2 (5 bases). The CDR3 contains 16 residues. Germline-derived CDR1 and CDR2 are LNHNV and YYDKDF (reference sequence). Trimming pared 3 bases from V and 4 bases from J, leaving 17 bases between. CDR3 sequence: CATSSLDLSRADTQYF. The DNA for the CDR3 is TGTGCCACCAGCAGCCTCGATCTGTCGCGGGCAGATACGCAGTATTTT.

The rearrangement joins TRBV5-8 to TRBJ1-1, with D maybe TRBD1 (5 bases). CDR1 is SGHTS, CDR2 YDEGEE, per germline. V was cut by 2 bases and J by 4 bases, with 15 bases left in between. The CDR3 totals 15 residues. In DNA form, the CDR3 reads TGTGCCAGCAGCTTACGGCGGGTTAGGGGCACTGAAGCTTTCTTT. Residues: CASSLRRVRGTEAFF. The variable domain in full, with the rest retrieved from reference TRBV5-8 and TRBJ1-1, is EAGVTQSPTHLIKTRGQQATLRCSPISGHTSVYWYQQALGLGLQFLLWYDEGEERNRGNFPPRFSGRQFPNYSSELNVNALELEDSALYLCASSLRRVRGTEAFFGQGTRLTVV.

The chain employs TRBV7-9 and TRBJ1-5, with a possible D match to TRBD1 (5 bases). In germline, CDR1 is SEHNR, CDR2 FQNEAQ (reference sequence). The CDR3 runs 13 residues. Trimming removed 8 bases from V and 0 bases from J, with 8 bases in between. CDR3 region: CASATASNQPQHF. In DNA form, the CDR3 reads TGTGCCAGCGCGACAGCTAGCAATCAGCCCCAGCATTTT.

The gene calls are TRBV4-1 and TRBJ2-7, with 7 positions matching TRBD2. There are 15 residues in the CDR3. Germline V gives CDR1 MGHRA, CDR2 YSYEKL. Trimming cost V 2 bases and J 3 bases; bases outside gene matches: 7. CDR3 bases: TGCGCCAGCAGCCAATGGGCGGGAGAGGGCTACGAGCAGTACTTC. It specifies CASSQWAGEGYEQYF.

The chain joins TRBV4-3 to TRBJ1-3; the D gene is possibly TRBD1 (5 bases). CDR3 length equals 16 residues. CDR1 LGHNA and CDR2 YSLEER come from the germline V gene. V gave up 0 bases and J gave up 1 base, with 10 bases separating them. The CDR3 DNA is TGCGCCAGCAGCCAAGATCGGGGGGAATCTGGAAACACCATATATTTT. It specifies CASSQDRGESGNTIYF.

This clone occurred once. The chain couples TRBV21-1 to TRBJ2-7. TRBV21-1 is a pseudogene segment. This CDR3 comprises 16 residues. CDR3 nucleotide sequence: TGTGCCAGCAGCAAAGCGCTTCGTGGGTCGACCTACGAGCAGTACTTC. Translating gives CASSKALRGSTYEQYF.